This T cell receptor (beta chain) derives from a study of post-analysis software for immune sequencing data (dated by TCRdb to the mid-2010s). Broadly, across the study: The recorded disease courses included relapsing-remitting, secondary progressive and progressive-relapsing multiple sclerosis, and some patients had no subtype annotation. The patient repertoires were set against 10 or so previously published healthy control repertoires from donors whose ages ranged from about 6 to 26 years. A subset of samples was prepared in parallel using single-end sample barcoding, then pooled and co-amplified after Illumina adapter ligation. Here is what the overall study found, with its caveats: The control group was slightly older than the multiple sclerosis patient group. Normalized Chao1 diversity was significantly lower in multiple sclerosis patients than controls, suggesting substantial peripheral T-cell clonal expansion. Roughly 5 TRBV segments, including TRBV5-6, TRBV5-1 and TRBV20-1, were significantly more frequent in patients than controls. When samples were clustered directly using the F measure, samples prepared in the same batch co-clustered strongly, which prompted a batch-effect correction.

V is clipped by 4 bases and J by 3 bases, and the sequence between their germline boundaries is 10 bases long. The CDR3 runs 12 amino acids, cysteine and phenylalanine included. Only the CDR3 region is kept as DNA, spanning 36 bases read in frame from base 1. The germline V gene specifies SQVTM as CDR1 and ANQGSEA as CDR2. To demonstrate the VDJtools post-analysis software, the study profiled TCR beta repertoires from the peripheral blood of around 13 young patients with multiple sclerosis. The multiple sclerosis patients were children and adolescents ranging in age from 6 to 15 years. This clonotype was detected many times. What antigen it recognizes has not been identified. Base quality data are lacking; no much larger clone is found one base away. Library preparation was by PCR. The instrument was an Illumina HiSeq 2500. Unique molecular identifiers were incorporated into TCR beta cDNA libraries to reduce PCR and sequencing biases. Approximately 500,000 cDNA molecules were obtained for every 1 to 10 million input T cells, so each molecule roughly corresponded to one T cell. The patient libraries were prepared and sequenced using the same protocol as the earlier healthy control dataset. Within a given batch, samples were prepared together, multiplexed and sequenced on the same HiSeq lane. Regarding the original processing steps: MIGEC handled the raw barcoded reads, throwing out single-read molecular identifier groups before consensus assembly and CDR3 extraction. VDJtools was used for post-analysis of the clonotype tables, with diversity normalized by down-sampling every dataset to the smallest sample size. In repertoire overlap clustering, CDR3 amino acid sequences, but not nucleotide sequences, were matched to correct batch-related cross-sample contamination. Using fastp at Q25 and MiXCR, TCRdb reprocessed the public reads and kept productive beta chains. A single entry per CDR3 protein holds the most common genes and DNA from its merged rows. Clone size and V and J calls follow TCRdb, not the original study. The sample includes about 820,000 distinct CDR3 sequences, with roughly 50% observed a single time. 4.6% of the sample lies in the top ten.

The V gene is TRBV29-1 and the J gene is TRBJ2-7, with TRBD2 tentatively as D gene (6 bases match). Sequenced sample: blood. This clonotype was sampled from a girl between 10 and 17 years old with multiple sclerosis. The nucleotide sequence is TGCAGCGTTGGGGTTAGCGGCTACGAGCAGTACTTC. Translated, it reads CSVGVSGYEQYF.